This passage covers 32 T cell receptor beta chains from one sample sequenced in a study of shared clonotypes between healthy human individuals. Profiling relied on immunoSEQ multiplex PCR, and the TCRdb table lists in-frame clones only, not all of them. The table lists roughly 1,100,000 clones, about 70% of them singletons. Sequenced: memory CD4+ T cells sorted from blood. Subset reported: CD45RA-negative fraction. The source is a young man in good health.

This clone occurred a few times. Other DNA sequences in this specimen translate into the identical CDR3. This sequence joins TRBV30 and TRBJ1-4; the D is unclear. Germline V gene lookup returns CDR1 GTSNPN and CDR2 SVGIG (reference sequence). The CDR3 is 14 residues long. V shed 5 bases and J shed 2 bases, with 12 bases lying between them. The CDR3 DNA is TGTGCCTGGTCCCGTGGTGGGACTAATGAAAAACTGTTTTTT. Translated, it gives CAWSRGGTNEKLFF.

The chain is built from TRBV28 and TRBJ2-7; perhaps TRBD2 as D (6 bases). Trimming pared 6 bases from V and 5 bases from J, leaving 17 bases between. The CDR3 covers 14 residues. Germline CDR1 and CDR2: MDHEN and SYDVKM. The DNA for the CDR3 is TGTGCCAGCAGGGCGGGACGGTCAGGAAACGAGCAGTACTTC. This gives the protein CASRAGRSGNEQYF. The full variable domain, in which reference TRBV28 and TRBJ2-7 provide the parts outside the CDR3, is DVKVTQSSRYLVKRTGEKVFLECVQDMDHENMFWYRQDPGLGLRLIYFSYDVKMKEKGDIPEGYSVSREKKERFSLILESASTNQTSMYLCASRAGRSGNEQYFGPGTRLTVT.

The V gene is TRBV19, the J gene TRBJ1-5; no clear D. CDR1 is LNHDA, CDR2 SQIVND, per germline (reference sequence). The CDR3 spans 13 residues. Trimming took off 1 base at V and 7 bases at J, with 8 bases between the two ends. CDR3 residues: CASSIVDGQPQHF. CDR3 bases: TGTGCCAGTAGTATAGTAGACGGACAGCCCCAGCATTTT.

J is TRBJ2-1 and V is TRBV2; 7 nucleotides agree with TRBD2. The CDR3 totals 14 residues. V gave up 7 bases and J gave up 8 bases; unmatched junction bases: 11. Germline lookup yields CDR1 SNHLY and CDR2 FYNNEI. The CDR3 is CASMEGLFTDEQFF. The CDR3 DNA is TGTGCCAGCATGGAGGGACTATTTACAGATGAGCAGTTCTTC.

The V and J genes are TRBV9 and TRBJ2-3; 13 bases fit TRBD2. The CDR3 sequence is 15 residues long. The V gene end was trimmed by 2 bases and the J gene end by 10 bases; junction bases not matched to a gene: 7. Germline-derived CDR1 and CDR2 are SGDLS and YYNGEE. Here the CDR3 reads CASSVSGTSGDAQYF. The CDR3 nucleotides are TGTGCCAGCAGCGTGTCCGGGACTAGCGGGGATGCGCAGTATTTT. The variable domain in full, with the rest retrieved from reference TRBV9 and TRBJ2-3, is DSGVTQTPKHLITATGQRVTLRCSPRSGDLSVYWYQQSLDQGLQFLIQYYNGEERAKGNILERFSAQQFPDLHSELNLSSLELGDSALYFCASSVSGTSGDAQYFGPGTRLTVL.

This clone was seen many times. This chain joins TRBV28 and TRBJ2-5, with D unclear. This CDR3 region has 14 residues. The germline V and J ends were trimmed by 4 bases and 5 bases, with 14 bases remaining between them. From germline, CDR1 is MDHEN and CDR2 SYDVKM. In nucleotides, the CDR3 is TGTGCCAGCAGTTCCCGGTCCCAGGTGGAGACCCAGTACTTC. As protein: CASSSRSQVETQYF.

The chain couples TRBV6-5 to TRBJ2-1; D might be TRBD1 (6 bases). The CDR3 consists of 12 residues. Trimming removed 6 bases from V and 7 bases from J, with 10 bases in between. Germline V gives CDR1 MNHEY, CDR2 SVGAGI. For the CDR3, the DNA is TGTGCCAGCAGACAACAGGGTAATGAGCAGTTCTTC. This sequence encodes CASRQQGNEQFF.

Concerning this clone: A much larger clonotype is one base distant, so this may be a read error. At the DNA level, this CDR3 is encoded by other sequences in the same sample as well. The chain couples TRBV18 to TRBJ2-5; TRBD2 aligns across 8 bases. Germline CDR1 is KGHSH and CDR2 is LQKENI. The CDR3 contains 19 residues. CDR3 region: CASSPPVPLAGTYQETQYF. The CDR3 nucleotides read TGTGCCAGCTCACCACCGGTTCCATTAGCGGGGACGTACCAGGAGACCCAGTACTTC.

This clone was found a few times. The chain uses TRBV5-1 and TRBJ1-5; D is unclear. Trimming pared 0 bases from V and 5 bases from J, leaving 9 bases between. Per germline, CDR1 SGHRS and CDR2 YFSETQ. The CDR3 consists of 14 residues. The CDR3 coding sequence is TGCGCCAGCAGCTTGGACAGCCTCGATCAGCCCCAGCATTTT. Translation gives CASSLDSLDQPQHF.

V usage is TRBV11-2 and J usage is TRBJ2-3; D call uncertain. The V gene's germline CDR1 is SGHAT and CDR2 FQNNGV. Trimming took off 1 base at V and 0 bases at J, with 11 bases between the two ends. This CDR3 contains 16 residues. CDR3 DNA: TGTGCCAGCAGCTTAGGTCGGATAAGCAGCACAGATACGCAGTATTTT. This gives the protein CASSLGRISSTDTQYF.

The rearrangement uses TRBV4-3 and TRBJ2-3, with D perhaps matching TRBD1 (5 bases). This CDR3 contains 16 residues. V lost 1 base and J lost 0, with 11 bases in between. The V gene's germline CDR1 is LGHNA and CDR2 YSLEER. CDR3 region: CASSQGQLFSTDTQYF. The CDR3 coding sequence is TGCGCCAGCAGCCAAGGACAGCTTTTTAGCACAGATACGCAGTATTTT.

This rearrangement joins TRBV7-2 to TRBJ2-1; D is unclear. Trimming stripped 1 base from V and 8 bases from J, with 12 bases between. The germline V gene encodes CDR1 SGHTA and CDR2 FQGNSA. The CDR3 runs to 14 residues. Here the CDR3 DNA reads TGTGCCAGCAGCTTAGTTTCCAGCCCCCATGAGCAGTTCTTC. Its translation is CASSLVSSPHEQFF.

As for this clone: Other nucleotide sequences in the sample specify the same CDR3. This chain joins TRBV27 and TRBJ2-2; D is ambiguous. Trimming pared 3 bases from V and 0 bases from J, leaving 5 bases between. CDR1 and CDR2 (germline): MNHEY, SMNVEV (reference sequence). This CDR3 spans 14 amino acids. Written as DNA, the CDR3 is TGTGCCAGCAGTTTGGTAACGAACACCGGGGAGCTGTTTTTT. This translates into CASSLVTNTGELFF.

This clone was detected a few times. Other DNA sequences within the sample encode an identical CDR3. The chain is built from TRBV18 and TRBJ2-5, with 10 bases that match TRBD1. V lost 4 bases, J lost 2 bases, and 4 bases stayed unmatched. The CDR3 has 15 amino acids. CDR1 and CDR2 (germline): KGHSH, LQKENI. The CDR3 sequence is CASSRRTGGQETQYF. The CDR3 DNA follows: TGTGCCAGCTCACGACGGACAGGGGGGCAAGAGACCCAGTACTTC.

V and J are TRBV19 and TRBJ1-2, with 10 bases lining up with TRBD1. The CDR3 spans 14 residues. Germline-derived CDR1 and CDR2 are LNHDA and SQIVND (reference sequence). Trimming removed 7 bases from V and 8 bases from J; junction bases left unmatched: 10. CDR3 residues: CASIGAGQGRGYTF. The CDR3 coding sequence is TGTGCCAGTATCGGAGCGGGACAGGGGAGAGGCTACACCTTC.

On this clone: Other DNA sequences in the same sample also yield this CDR3. This sequence joins TRBV29-1 and TRBJ1-2; D is possibly TRBD1 (5 bases). The V end lost 2 bases, the J end lost 5 bases, and 9 bases lay between the germline ends. Germline V gene sequence: CDR1 SQVTM, CDR2 ANQGSEA. The CDR3 loop spans 12 amino acids. The CDR3, as DNA: TGCAGCGTTGAAACAGGACGATATGGCTACACCTTC. Its translation: CSVETGRYGYTF.

V is TRBV6-5 and J is TRBJ2-5; 8 nucleotides match TRBD2. This CDR3 is built from 15 residues. Trimming took 3 bases from V and 5 from J; bases not matched to a gene: 8. Germline V gives CDR1 MNHEY, CDR2 SVGAGI. The CDR3 spells CASSYGGGRWETQYF. The DNA for the CDR3 is TGTGCCAGCAGTTATGGCGGGGGGCGGTGGGAGACCCAGTACTTC.

This clone was seen a few times. The V call is TRBV30, the J call TRBJ1-1, with a weak D call TRBD1 (5 bases). V lost 8 bases to trimming and J lost 5 bases, with 21 bases between them. The CDR3 contains 14 residues. Germline CDR1 is GTSNPN and CDR2 is SVGIG (reference sequence). The CDR3 region has the DNA TGTGCCGTGGAATTTAACGGGGAGGGGACTGAAGCTTTCTTT. Translated: CAVEFNGEGTEAFF.

In its sample, this clone was seen a few times. The chain couples TRBV5-1 to TRBJ1-2; 7 positions agree with TRBD1. The CDR3 has 14 residues. Looked up from germline, CDR1 is SGHRS and CDR2 is YFSETQ. Trimming cost V 0 bases and J 7 bases; bases outside gene matches: 6. For the CDR3, the DNA is TGCGCCAGCAGCTTGGCCGGGACAGCCCTTGGCTACACCTTC. This encodes CASSLAGTALGYTF.

The chain has TRBV5-1 and TRBJ1-1; D is uncertain. The V gene lost 8 bases and the J gene lost 1 base, with 15 bases spanning the gap. The CDR3 consists of 14 residues. Germline V CDR1 and CDR2: SGHRS, YFSETQ. The CDR3: CASQPGSGNTEAFF. The CDR3 nucleotides read TGCGCCAGTCAGCCAGGTTCAGGGAACACTGAAGCTTTCTTT.

This chain links TRBV27 with TRBJ2-3; 8 nucleotides match TRBD2. This CDR3 contains 15 residues. V lost 6 bases to trimming and J lost 3 bases; unmatched junction nucleotides: 8. Germline CDR1 reads MNHEY; CDR2 reads SMNVEV (reference sequence). The CDR3 sequence: CASSRAGEPTDTQYF. CDR3 coding DNA: TGTGCCAGCAGCCGAGCGGGAGAGCCGACAGATACGCAGTATTTT.

The chain uses TRBV4-2 and TRBJ2-2; 12 bases fit TRBD1. V trimming: 1 base; J trimming: 5 bases; junction bases outside the gene matches: 5. The CDR3 spans 17 residues. Germline V CDR1 and CDR2: LGHNA, YNFKEQ. CDR3 residues: CASSQVGQGAVTGELFF. CDR3 nucleotide sequence: TGTGCCAGCAGCCAAGTGGGACAGGGGGCAGTAACCGGGGAGCTGTTTTTT.

V gene TRBV30 combines with J gene TRBJ2-1, with D hard to call. Per germline, CDR1 GTSNPN and CDR2 SVGIG (reference sequence). V shed 4 bases and J shed 0 bases, with 7 bases lying between them. This CDR3 is built from 13 residues. Written as DNA, the CDR3 is TGTGCCTGGAATCCTGCCTCCTACAATGAGCAGTTCTTC. This sequence encodes CAWNPASYNEQFF.

V gene TRBV27 combines with J gene TRBJ1-2; no clear D gene. The V end was cut by 3 bases, the J end by 2 bases, with 10 bases between. Germline CDR1 MNHEY, CDR2 SMNVEV (reference sequence). CDR3 size: 14 residues. The CDR3 DNA is TGTGCCAGCAGTTTGAGTCGGGCGAACTATGGCTACACCTTC. Translation: CASSLSRANYGYTF.

The chain employs TRBV5-4 and TRBJ1-4; D unclear. This CDR3 has 12 amino acids. Germline V gene sequence: CDR1 SGHNT, CDR2 YYREEE (reference sequence). V was cut by 0 bases and J by 7 bases, with 4 bases left in between. The CDR3 protein is CASSLDLEKLFF. CDR3 bases: TGTGCCAGCAGCTTGGATCTTGAAAAACTGTTTTTT.

V usage is TRBV6-5 and J usage is TRBJ2-1; D is perhaps TRBD2 (6 bases). CDR1 is MNHEY and CDR2 is SVGAGI in the germline V gene. CDR3 size: 13 residues. V was clipped by 8 bases and J by 6 bases, with 14 bases between them. This CDR3 is CASEGPEGNEQFF. The CDR3, as DNA: TGTGCCAGCGAGGGACCGGAGGGCAATGAGCAGTTCTTC.

The chain carries TRBV6-5 and TRBJ1-1; 7 nucleotides align to TRBD1. Per germline, CDR1 MNHEY and CDR2 SVGAGI. The CDR3 contains 12 residues. Germline trimming cut 4 bases from V and 8 bases from J; bases unmatched to any gene: 4. The chain's CDR3 is CASSSTTGEAFF. In DNA, the CDR3 is TGTGCCAGCAGTTCTACGACAGGGGAAGCTTTCTTT.

The chain uses TRBV28 and TRBJ1-5; TRBD1 might be the D (5 bases). Trimming removed 3 bases at V and 6 bases at J, with 12 bases between. Germline CDR1 is MDHEN and CDR2 is SYDVKM. The CDR3 consists of 14 residues. The CDR3 loop is CASSFKRGGQPQHF. The CDR3 region has the DNA TGTGCCAGCAGTTTTAAGCGGGGCGGTCAGCCCCAGCATTTT.

The V gene is TRBV28, the J gene TRBJ2-7, with D perhaps matching TRBD1 (6 bases). CDR3 length: 15 residues. V was trimmed by 4 bases and J by 2 bases, leaving 15 bases between them. In germline, CDR1 is MDHEN, CDR2 SYDVKM. The CDR3 protein is CASSSAGTSTYEQYF. Written as DNA, the CDR3 is TGTGCCAGCAGTTCCGCCGGGACATCGACCTACGAGCAGTACTTC. Full variable domain (remainder filled in from reference TRBV28 and TRBJ2-7): DVKVTQSSRYLVKRTGEKVFLECVQDMDHENMFWYRQDPGLGLRLIYFSYDVKMKEKGDIPEGYSVSREKKERFSLILESASTNQTSMYLCASSSAGTSTYEQYFGPGTRLTVT.

The chain has TRBV11-2 and TRBJ2-7; 8 bases align to TRBD2. CDR3 length: 12 residues. Germline values: CDR1 SGHAT, CDR2 FQNNGV. Trimming at V came to 5 bases and at J to 9 bases, leaving 6 bases not matched to a gene. The CDR3 sequence is CASSHGGAMQYF. DNA of the CDR3: TGTGCCAGCAGCCACGGGGGGGCTATGCAGTACTTC.

The chain recombines TRBV6-6 with TRBJ2-1; D possibly corresponds to TRBD2 (7 bases). The CDR3 consists of 14 residues. V lost 7 bases, J lost 4 bases, and 14 bases lay in between. The germline gives CDR1 MNHNY, CDR2 SVGAGI (reference sequence). This chain's CDR3 is CASTGGSGYNEQFF. The CDR3 bases are TGTGCCAGCACGGGGGGCAGCGGATACAATGAGCAGTTCTTC.

The V and J genes are TRBV6-5 and TRBJ1-2, with 9 bases fitting TRBD1. V lost 5 bases, J lost 7 bases, and 8 bases stayed unmatched. The CDR3 loop spans 14 amino acids. Germline V CDR1 and CDR2: MNHEY, SVGAGI. The CDR3 DNA sequence: TGTGCCAGCAGTAGACAGGGGGGAGGTAGTGGCTACACCTTC. Its protein product is CASSRQGGGSGYTF.